This is a list of T cell receptor beta chains from one sample in a study of identical twins. TCRdb fed the 5' RACE reads into MiXCR, producing one record per CDR3 protein. Of fewer than 650,000 distinct CDR3 sequences listed, 9% to 10% were seen once; the top ten hold more than 2.5%. These data were likewise used in another study, on yellow fever vaccine responses in identical twins.

The sequenced material came from PBMCs. Receptor source: a woman under 30 in good health. Each CDR3 is given with its conserved first and last residue. The order of the fields is CDR3 length, V gene, clone size, D gene, J gene, CDR3 protein, CDR3 DNA. D genes are given only for firm matches. Clone size is not always given. Where it is, it says once, few, many or a class for expanded clones.

16	TRBV10-3	many	TRBD1	TRBJ1-1	CAIRPRADRDNTEAFF	TGTGCCATCAGACCCCGGGCCGACAGGGACAACACTGAAGCTTTCTTT
13	TRBV19	.	TRBD1	TRBJ1-2	CASSARDRGGYTF	TGTGCCAGTAGTGCCAGGGACAGGGGTGGCTACACCTTC
15	TRBV3-1	.	TRBD2	TRBJ2-1	CASSSGGPLGNEQFF	TGTGCCAGCAGCTCGGGGGGTCCGCTCGGCAATGAGCAGTTCTTC
15	TRBV7-3	few	TRBD1	TRBJ2-3	CASSFTGDSTDTQYF	TGTGCCAGCAGCTTCACAGGGGATAGCACAGATACGCAGTATTTT
18	TRBV2	.	TRBD2	TRBJ2-3	CAFSPPGLAGGMPDTQYF	TGTGCCTTCAGTCCTCCGGGACTAGCGGGAGGGATGCCAGATACGCAGTATTTT
12	TRBV29-1	.	.	TRBJ2-7	CSVDGAGYEQYF	TGCAGCGTTGACGGGGCTGGCTACGAGCAGTACTTC
14	TRBV7-9	.	.	TRBJ2-5	CASSATPLEETQYF	TGTGCCAGCAGCGCGACTCCTCTGGAAGAGACCCAGTACTTC
16	TRBV7-9	many	TRBD2	TRBJ2-5	CASSILGLAGDETQYF	TGTGCCAGCAGCATTCTGGGACTAGCGGGGGATGAGACCCAGTACTTC
15	TRBV6-1	.	TRBD1	TRBJ1-4	CASSRYRGSNEKLFF	TGTGCCAGCAGTCGATACAGGGGGTCTAATGAAAAACTGTTTTTT
13	TRBV10-3	few	.	TRBJ2-1	CAISEGEDNEQFF	TGTGCCATCAGTGAGGGGGAAGACAATGAGCAGTTCTTC
13	TRBV29-1	few	.	TRBJ2-7	CSVETVHSYEQYF	TGCAGCGTTGAAACAGTACACTCCTACGAGCAGTACTTC
15	TRBV3-1	many	.	TRBJ2-4	CASSQGLLAQNIQYF	TGTGCCAGCAGCCAAGGACTCCTAGCTCAAAACATTCAGTACTTC
14	TRBV20-1	many	TRBD1	TRBJ2-7	CSATGDRGTYEQYF	TGCAGTGCTACAGGGGACAGGGGCACCTACGAGCAGTACTTC
15	TRBV11-2	many	.	TRBJ2-1	CASSDLANDYNEQFF	TGTGCCAGCAGCGACCTAGCGAACGATTACAATGAGCAGTTCTTC
14	TRBV27	.	.	TRBJ1-5	CAGRYGGPNQPQHF	TGTGCCGGCAGGTATGGGGGACCCAATCAGCCCCAGCATTTT
19	TRBV11-1	few	TRBD1	TRBJ1-1	CASSPRYDLSGQGSNEAFF	TGTGCCAGCAGCCCCCGGTACGACCTTTCAGGACAGGGTAGTAATGAAGCTTTCTTT
16	TRBV4-3	many	.	TRBJ1-6	CASSQDPAQGDSPLHF	TGCGCCAGCAGCCAAGACCCGGCACAGGGAGACTCACCCCTCCACTTT
17	TRBV18	.	TRBD1	TRBJ2-7	CASSPPRDRGLSYEQYF	TGTGCCAGCTCACCACCGAGGGACAGGGGCCTTTCCTACGAGCAGTACTTC
14	TRBV7-9	.	.	TRBJ1-2	CASSLGGTHWGYTF	TGTGCCAGCAGCTTAGGAGGGACCCATTGGGGCTACACCTTC
16	TRBV12-3/TRBV12-4	many	TRBD1	TRBJ1-1	CASSRGTGGSNTEAFF	TGTGCCAGCAGCCGCGGGACAGGGGGCAGTAACACTGAAGCTTTCTTT
13	TRBV20-1	few	.	TRBJ2-7	CSAVAVLGGEQYF	TGCAGTGCTGTAGCGGTCCTGGGGGGCGAGCAGTACTTC
13	TRBV9	many	.	TRBJ2-2	CASSVEDGGELFF	TGTGCCAGCAGCGTGGAAGACGGCGGGGAGCTGTTTTTT
13	TRBV29-1	many	TRBD1	TRBJ2-7	CSVARTGVNEQYF	TGCAGCGTTGCCCGGACAGGGGTAAACGAGCAGTACTTC
20	TRBV7-2	.	TRBD1	TRBJ1-6	CASSATGVNRGSSYNSPLHF	TGTGCCAGCAGCGCTACCGGGGTGAACAGGGGAAGCTCCTATAATTCACCCCTCCACTTT
16	TRBV7-8	few	.	TRBJ2-1	CASSHQPRGSYNEQFF	TGTGCCAGCAGCCATCAACCGCGGGGCTCCTACAATGAGCAGTTCTTC
15	TRBV2	many	TRBD2	TRBJ2-3	CASSGTSGRADTQYF	TGTGCCAGCAGTGGGACTAGCGGGAGGGCAGATACGCAGTATTTT
14	TRBV7-2	few	.	TRBJ2-1	CASMRGPTYNEQFF	TGTGCCAGCATGCGGGGGCCTACCTACAATGAGCAGTTCTTC
17	TRBV3-1	many	TRBD1	TRBJ2-7	CASSQDRRDRGSYEQYF	TGTGCCAGCAGCCAAGATCGTAGGGACAGGGGCTCCTACGAGCAGTACTTC
16	TRBV6-2/TRBV6-3	few	TRBD2	TRBJ2-3	CASSVGLAGITDTQYF	TGTGCCAGCAGTGTCGGACTAGCCGGGATCACAGATACGCAGTATTTT
16	TRBV28	.	TRBD1	TRBJ2-1	CASSTPTGSSYNEQFF	TGTGCCAGCAGTACGCCGACAGGGAGCTCCTACAATGAGCAGTTCTTC
20	TRBV7-9	few	TRBD2	TRBJ2-6	CASSLPSGSVGRSGANVLTF	TGTGCCAGCAGCTTACCTAGCGGGAGCGTCGGACGGTCTGGGGCCAACGTCCTGACTTTC
15	TRBV4-3	many	.	TRBJ2-3	CASSQEGRESDTQYF	TGCGCCAGCAGCCAAGAAGGTCGCGAGTCCGATACGCAGTATTTT
14	TRBV6-5	.	.	TRBJ2-7	CASSYTTGNGEQYF	TGTGCCAGCAGTTACACAACAGGGAACGGCGAGCAGTACTTC
14	TRBV7-2	many	.	TRBJ2-7	CASSLAFQALEQYF	TGTGCCAGCAGCTTAGCTTTTCAGGCACTCGAGCAGTACTTC
16	TRBV5-1	.	.	TRBJ2-1	CASSLEGLAVYSEQFF	TGCGCCAGCAGCTTGGAGGGACTGGCCGTATACAGTGAGCAGTTCTTC
16	TRBV7-9	.	TRBD1	TRBJ2-7	CASSLSRDRVSYEQYF	TGTGCCAGCAGCTTATCGCGGGACAGGGTCTCCTACGAGCAGTACTTC
13	TRBV29-1	.	TRBD1	TRBJ1-1	CSGRQGANTEAFF	TGCAGCGGTCGACAGGGGGCGAACACTGAAGCTTTCTTT